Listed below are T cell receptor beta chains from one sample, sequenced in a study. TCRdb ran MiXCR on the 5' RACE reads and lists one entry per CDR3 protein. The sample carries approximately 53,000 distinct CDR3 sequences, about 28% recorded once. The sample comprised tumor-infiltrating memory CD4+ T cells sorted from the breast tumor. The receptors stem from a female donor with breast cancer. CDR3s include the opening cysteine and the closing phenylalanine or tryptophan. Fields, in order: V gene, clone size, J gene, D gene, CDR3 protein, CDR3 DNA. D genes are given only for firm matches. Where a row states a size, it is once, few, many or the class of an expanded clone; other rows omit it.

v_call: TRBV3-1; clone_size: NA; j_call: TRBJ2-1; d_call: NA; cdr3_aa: CASSQGYNEQFF; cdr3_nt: TGTGCCAGCAGCCAAGGGTACAATGAGCAGTTCTTC
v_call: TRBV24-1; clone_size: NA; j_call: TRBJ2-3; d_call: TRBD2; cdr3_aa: CATSDSYSGSRADTQYF; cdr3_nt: TGTGCCACCAGTGATTCCTATAGCGGGAGTAGGGCAGATACGCAGTATTTT
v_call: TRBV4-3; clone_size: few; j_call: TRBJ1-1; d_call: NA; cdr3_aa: CASSQDSGWGEAFF; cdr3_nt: TGCGCCAGCAGCCAAGATTCAGGGTGGGGTGAAGCTTTCTTT
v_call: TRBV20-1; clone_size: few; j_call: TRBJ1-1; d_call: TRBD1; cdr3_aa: CSATRTGGLEAFF; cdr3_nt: TGCAGTGCGACGAGGACAGGGGGCCTCGAAGCTTTCTTT
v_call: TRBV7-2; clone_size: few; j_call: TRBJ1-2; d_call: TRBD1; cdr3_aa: CASSRSGTAGYTF; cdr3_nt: TGTGCCAGCAGCCGCAGCGGGACAGCGGGCTACACCTTC
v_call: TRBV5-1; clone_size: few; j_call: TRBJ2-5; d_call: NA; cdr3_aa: CASSTPGQQETQYF; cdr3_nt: TGCGCCAGCAGCACACCGGGACAACAAGAGACCCAGTACTTC
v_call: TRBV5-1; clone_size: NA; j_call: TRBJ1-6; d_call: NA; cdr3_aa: CASRQRNGNSPLHF; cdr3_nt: TGCGCCAGCAGACAGCGGAATGGTAATTCACCCCTCCACTTT
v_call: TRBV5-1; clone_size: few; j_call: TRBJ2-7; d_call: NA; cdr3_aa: CASSLGPMVGEQYF; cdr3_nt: TGCGCCAGCAGCTTGGGCCCGATGGTGGGGGAGCAGTACTTC
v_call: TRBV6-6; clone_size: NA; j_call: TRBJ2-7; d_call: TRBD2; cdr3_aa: CASSYRATSGYEQYF; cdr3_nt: TGTGCCAGCAGTTACAGGGCCACTAGCGGCTACGAGCAGTACTTC
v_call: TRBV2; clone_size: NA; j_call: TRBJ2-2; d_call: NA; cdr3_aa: CASNGNSVGELFF; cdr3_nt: TGTGCCAGCAACGGAAACAGCGTCGGGGAGCTGTTTTTT
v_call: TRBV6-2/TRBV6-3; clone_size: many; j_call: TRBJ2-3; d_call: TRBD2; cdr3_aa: CASSRTSGSGTQYF; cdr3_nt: TGTGCCAGCAGTCGAACTAGCGGGAGCGGTACGCAGTATTTT
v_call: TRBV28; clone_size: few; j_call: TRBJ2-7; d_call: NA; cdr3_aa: CASSETAYYGREQYF; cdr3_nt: TGTGCCAGCAGTGAAACAGCCTACTATGGGCGCGAGCAGTACTTC
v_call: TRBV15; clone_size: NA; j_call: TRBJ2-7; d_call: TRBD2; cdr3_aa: CATTRERGLEQYF; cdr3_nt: TGTGCCACCACTCGGGAGCGGGGGTTAGAGCAGTACTTC
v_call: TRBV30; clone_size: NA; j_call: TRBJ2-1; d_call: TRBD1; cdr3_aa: CAGRDRGYNEQFF; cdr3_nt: TGTGCTGGCCGGGACAGGGGATACAATGAGCAGTTCTTC
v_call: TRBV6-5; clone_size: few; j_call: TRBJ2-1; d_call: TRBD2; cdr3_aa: CASSSASGRNEQFF; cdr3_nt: TGTGCCAGCAGTTCGGCTAGCGGGAGAAATGAGCAGTTCTTC
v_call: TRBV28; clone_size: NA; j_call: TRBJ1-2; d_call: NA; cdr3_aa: CASRDSTNYGYTF; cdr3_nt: TGTGCCAGCAGGGACAGCACTAACTATGGCTACACCTTC
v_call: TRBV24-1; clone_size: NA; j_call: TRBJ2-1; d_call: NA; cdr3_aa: CATAPLGGSYNEQFF; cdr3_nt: TGTGCCACCGCCCCACTTGGCGGCTCCTACAACGAGCAGTTCTTC
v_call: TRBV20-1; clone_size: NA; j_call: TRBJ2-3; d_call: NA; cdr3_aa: CSARASLGVDTQYF; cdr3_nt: TGCAGTGCTAGAGCTAGCCTAGGGGTAGATACGCAGTATTTT
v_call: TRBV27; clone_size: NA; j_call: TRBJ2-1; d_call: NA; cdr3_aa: CASAELSRGNEQFF; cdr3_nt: TGTGCCTCCGCTGAGTTGTCGCGGGGTAATGAGCAGTTCTTC
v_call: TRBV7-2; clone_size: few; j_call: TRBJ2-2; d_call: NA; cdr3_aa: CASSQWRGNTGELFF; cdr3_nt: TGTGCCAGCAGCCAATGGAGGGGGAACACCGGGGAGCTGTTTTTT
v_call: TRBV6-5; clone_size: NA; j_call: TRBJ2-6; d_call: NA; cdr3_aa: CASRKSGANVLTF; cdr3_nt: TGTGCCAGCAGGAAGTCTGGGGCCAACGTCCTGACTTTC
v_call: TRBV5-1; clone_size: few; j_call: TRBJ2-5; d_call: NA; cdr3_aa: CASSLGKETQYF; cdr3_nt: TGCGCCAGCAGCTTGGGCAAAGAGACCCAGTACTTC
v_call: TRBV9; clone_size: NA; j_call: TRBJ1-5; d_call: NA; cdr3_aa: CASSSWGSNQPQHF; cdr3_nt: TGTGCCAGCAGCAGCTGGGGCAGTAATCAGCCCCAGCATTTT
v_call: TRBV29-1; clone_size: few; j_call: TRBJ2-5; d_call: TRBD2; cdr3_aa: CSALTSASQETQYF; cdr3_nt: TGCAGCGCCTTAACTAGCGCGTCCCAAGAGACCCAGTACTTC
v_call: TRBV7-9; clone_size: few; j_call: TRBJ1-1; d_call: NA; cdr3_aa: CASSFKGVNTEAFF; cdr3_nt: TGTGCCAGCAGCTTTAAAGGGGTGAACACTGAAGCTTTCTTT
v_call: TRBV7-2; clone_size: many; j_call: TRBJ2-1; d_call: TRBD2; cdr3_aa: CASSLDPGGHNEQFF; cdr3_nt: TGTGCCAGCAGCTTAGATCCGGGAGGCCACAATGAGCAGTTCTTC
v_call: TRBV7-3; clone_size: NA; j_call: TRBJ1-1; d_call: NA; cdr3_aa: CASSPIPGRGAFF; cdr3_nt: TGTGCCAGCAGCCCTATTCCAGGGCGAGGGGCTTTCTTT
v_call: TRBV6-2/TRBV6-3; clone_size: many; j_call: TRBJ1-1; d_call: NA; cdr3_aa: CASSLLPQGTEAFF; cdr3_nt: TGTGCCAGCAGCCTCCTCCCCCAGGGCACTGAAGCTTTCTTT
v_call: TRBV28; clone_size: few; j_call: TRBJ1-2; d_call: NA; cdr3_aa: CASSSGGISGYTF; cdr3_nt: TGTGCCAGCAGTTCCGGGGGCATCTCCGGCTACACCTTC
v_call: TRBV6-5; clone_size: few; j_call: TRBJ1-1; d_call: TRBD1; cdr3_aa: CASSRQGATEAFF; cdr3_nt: TGTGCCAGCAGCAGACAGGGGGCCACTGAAGCTTTCTTT
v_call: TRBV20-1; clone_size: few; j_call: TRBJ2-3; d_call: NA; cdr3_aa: CSARGPSVSTDTQYF; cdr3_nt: TGCAGTGCTAGGGGGCCTAGCGTAAGCACAGATACGCAGTATTTT